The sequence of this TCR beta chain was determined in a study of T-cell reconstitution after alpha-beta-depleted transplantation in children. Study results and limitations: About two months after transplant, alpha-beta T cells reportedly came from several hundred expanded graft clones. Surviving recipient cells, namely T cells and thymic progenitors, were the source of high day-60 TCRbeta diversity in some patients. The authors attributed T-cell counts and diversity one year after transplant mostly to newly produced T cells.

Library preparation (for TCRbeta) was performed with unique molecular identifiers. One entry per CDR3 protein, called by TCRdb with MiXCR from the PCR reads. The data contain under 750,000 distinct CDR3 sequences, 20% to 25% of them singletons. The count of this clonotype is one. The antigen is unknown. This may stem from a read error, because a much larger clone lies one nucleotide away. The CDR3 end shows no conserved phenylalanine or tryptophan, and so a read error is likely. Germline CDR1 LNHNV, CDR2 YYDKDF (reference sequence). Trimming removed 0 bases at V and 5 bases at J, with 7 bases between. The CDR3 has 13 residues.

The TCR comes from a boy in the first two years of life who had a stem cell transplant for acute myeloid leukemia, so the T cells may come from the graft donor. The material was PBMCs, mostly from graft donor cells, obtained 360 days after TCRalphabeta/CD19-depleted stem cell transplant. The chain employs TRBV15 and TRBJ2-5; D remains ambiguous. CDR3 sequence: CATSRDQVETQYV. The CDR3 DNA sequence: TGTGCCACCAGCAGAGATCAGGTTGAGACCCAGTACGTC.